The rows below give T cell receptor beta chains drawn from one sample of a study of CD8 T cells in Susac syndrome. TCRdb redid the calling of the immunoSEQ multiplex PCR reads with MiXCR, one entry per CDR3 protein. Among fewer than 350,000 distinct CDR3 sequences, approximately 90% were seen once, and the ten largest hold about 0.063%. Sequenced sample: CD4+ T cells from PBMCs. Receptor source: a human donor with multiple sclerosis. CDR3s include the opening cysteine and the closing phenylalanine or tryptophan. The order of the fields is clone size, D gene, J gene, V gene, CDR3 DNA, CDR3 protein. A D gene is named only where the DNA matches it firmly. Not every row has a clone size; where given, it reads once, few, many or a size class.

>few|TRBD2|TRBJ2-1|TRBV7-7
TGTGCTAGCAGCTTAGGACTAGCGGGAGTGAATGAGCAGTTCTTC
CASSLGLAGVNEQFF
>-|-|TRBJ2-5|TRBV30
TGTGCCTGGAGTCTACTGGGGGCCCAAGAGACCCAGTACTTC
CAWSLLGAQETQYF
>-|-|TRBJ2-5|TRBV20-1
TGCAGTCCCGGTCGGGGGCTCTCGGAGGGGGAGACCCAGTACTTC
CSPGRGLSEGETQYF
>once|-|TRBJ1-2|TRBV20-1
TGCAGTGCTAATCCAAGACGCTATGGCTACACCTTC
CSANPRRYGYTF
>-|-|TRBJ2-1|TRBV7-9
TGTGCCAGCAGCTTATGGAATACGGGAGCCCGTTACAATGAGCAGTTCTTC
CASSLWNTGARYNEQFF
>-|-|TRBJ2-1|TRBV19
TGTGCCACCCGGGCTAGGACCGTTCATGAGCAGTTCTTC
CATRARTVHEQFF
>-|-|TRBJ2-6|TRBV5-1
TGCGCCAGCAGCTTGACTTCAGGCTCTGGGGCCAACGTCCTGACTTTC
CASSLTSGSGANVLTF
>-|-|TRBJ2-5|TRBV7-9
TGTGCCAGCAGCTTTAAGGGGGGCGCAGAGACCCAGTACTTC
CASSFKGGAETQYF
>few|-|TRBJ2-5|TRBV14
TGTGCCAGCAGCCAAGATCTAGGAGAGACCCAGTACTTC
CASSQDLGETQYF
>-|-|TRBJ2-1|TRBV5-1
TGCGCCAGCAATAACGAGCAGGGATTGGGGCAGTTCTTC
CASNNEQGLGQFF
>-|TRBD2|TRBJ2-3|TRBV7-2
TGTGCCAGCAGCCTTAGCGGGGGGGCCCTTTCGAATACGCAGTATTTT
CASSLSGGALSNTQYF
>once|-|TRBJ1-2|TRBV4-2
TGTGCCAGCAGCCAAGTGGAGGGGCTCGGCTATGGCTACACCTTC
CASSQVEGLGYGYTF
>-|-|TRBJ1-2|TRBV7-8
TGTGCCAGCAGCTTAGACCCGGTCGTCGAACGTGGCTACACCTTC
CASSLDPVVERGYTF
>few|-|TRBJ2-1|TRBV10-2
TGCGCCAGCAGTGATGAGGTTGGGACCCCCCGTAATGAGCAGTTCTTC
CASSDEVGTPRNEQFF
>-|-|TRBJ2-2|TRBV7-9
TGTGCCAGCTTTGGCAGGACTAACACCGGGGAGCTGTTTTTT
CASFGRTNTGELFF
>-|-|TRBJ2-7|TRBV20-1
TGCAGTGCATCTGGGGTGGCGGGCGCATCCTACGAGCAGTACTTC
CSASGVAGASYEQYF
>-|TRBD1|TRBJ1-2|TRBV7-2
TGTGCCAGCAGACGGGGAGGGACAGGGTCGGCCTATGGCTACACCTTC
CASRRGGTGSAYGYTF
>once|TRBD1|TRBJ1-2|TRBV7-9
TGTGCCAGCAGCTTAATCTGGACAGGGGGCGCGTGGGACTATGGCTACACCTTC
CASSLIWTGGAWDYGYTF
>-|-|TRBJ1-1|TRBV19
TGTGTCAGTAGTATAGTAAGCGCCCGTGTCGCTGAAGCTTTCTTT
CVSSIVSARVAEAFF
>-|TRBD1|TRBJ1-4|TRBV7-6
TGTGCCAGCAGCCTCGTCAGGGGGCCGACAACTAATGAAAAACTGTTTTTT
CASSLVRGPTTNEKLFF
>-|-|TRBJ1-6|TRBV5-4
TGTGCCAGCAGCGCGCAGGGCGCGTTGAATTCACCCCTCCACTTT
CASSAQGALNSPLHF
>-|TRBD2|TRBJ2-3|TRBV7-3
TGTGCCAGCAGCTCTCCAGGGGCGGGAGGGCCGTCAGATACGCAGTATTTT
CASSSPGAGGPSDTQYF
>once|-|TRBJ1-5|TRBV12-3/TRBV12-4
TGTGCCAGCAGTTTCGGAACAGGGAAGCGGCAGCCCCAGCATTTT
CASSFGTGKRQPQHF
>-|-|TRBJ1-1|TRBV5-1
TGCGCCAGCAGCGCCTTAGAGTTCGGAGGCACTGAAGCTTTCTTT
CASSALEFGGTEAFF
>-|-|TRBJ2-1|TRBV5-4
TGTGCCAGCAGCTTGGAGGCTAGCCTATCCTACAATGAGCAGTTCTTC
CASSLEASLSYNEQFF
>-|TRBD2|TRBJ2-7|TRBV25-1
TGTGCCAGCGAGACTGGACTAGCGAGCTCCTACGAGCAGTACTTC
CASETGLASSYEQYF
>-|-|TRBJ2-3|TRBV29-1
TGCAGCGTTGAACGCGGGGGCCAGCAGACAGATACGCAGTATTTT
CSVERGGQQTDTQYF
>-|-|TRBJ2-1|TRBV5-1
TGCGCCAGCAGCTCGGGAGACGGATACAATGAGCAGTTCTTC
CASSSGDGYNEQFF
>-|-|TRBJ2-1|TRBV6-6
TGTGCCAGCAGTTACTCGGGGAGATACAATGAGCAGTTCTTC
CASSYSGRYNEQFF
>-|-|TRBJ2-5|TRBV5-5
TGTGCCAGCAGCCCGGGGGGCGCCCTCCGAAAAGAGACCCAGTACTTC
CASSPGGALRKETQYF
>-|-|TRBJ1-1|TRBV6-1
TGTGCCACTTCGCACGCAGTCTATGAAGCTTTCTTT
CATSHAVYEAFF
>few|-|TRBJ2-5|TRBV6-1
TGTGCCAGCAGTGAAGCGCGAGGGGCCCGGGAGACCCAGTACTTC
CASSEARGARETQYF
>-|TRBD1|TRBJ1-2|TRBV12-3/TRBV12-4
TGTGCCAGCAGTTTTAGGGCCGGGACAGTCTATGGCTACACCTTC
CASSFRAGTVYGYTF
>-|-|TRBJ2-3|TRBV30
TGTGCCCAGCAGGGGGGAGCAAGGGATACGCAGTATTTT
CAQQGGARDTQYF
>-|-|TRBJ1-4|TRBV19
TGTGCCAGTAGTATAGGGTTGGAAAAACTGTTTTTT
CASSIGLEKLFF
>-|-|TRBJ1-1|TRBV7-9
TGTGCCAGCAGCTTGCCTGGTATTGAAGCTTTCTTT
CASSLPGIEAFF
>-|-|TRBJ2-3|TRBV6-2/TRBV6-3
TGTGCCAGCAGTTACTCGAAGGTGTCCGGGGATACGCAGTATTTT
CASSYSKVSGDTQYF
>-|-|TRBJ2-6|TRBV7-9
TGTGCCAGCAGCCCTCATGACATCTCTGGGGCCAACGTCCTGACTTTC
CASSPHDISGANVLTF
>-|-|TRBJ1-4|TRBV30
TGTGCCTGGAGTGCAGGAGGGGGAGTTGGTGAAAAACTGTTTTTT
CAWSAGGGVGEKLFF
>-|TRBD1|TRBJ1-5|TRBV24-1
TGTGCCACCAGAGGGGGCCCCGGCAATCAGCCCCAGCATTTT
CATRGGPGNQPQHF
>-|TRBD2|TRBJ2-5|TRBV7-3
TGTGCCAGCAGCGCCGGGGGGTCATGGGAGACCCAGTACTTC
CASSAGGSWETQYF
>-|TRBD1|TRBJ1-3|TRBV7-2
TGTGCCAGCAGCTTACGCGACAGGGGTATGGGGGGAAACACCATATATTTT
CASSLRDRGMGGNTIYF
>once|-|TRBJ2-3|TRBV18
TGTGCCAGCTCACCACCGGGCCCCGCAGATACGCAGTATTTT
CASSPPGPADTQYF
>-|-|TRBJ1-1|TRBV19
TGTGCCAGTAGTATACCACTCCCCAGCACTGAAGCTTTCTTT
CASSIPLPSTEAFF
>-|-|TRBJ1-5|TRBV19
TGTGCCAGTAGTATATCAGAGACAAAGGGGTATCAGCCCCAGCATTTT
CASSISETKGYQPQHF
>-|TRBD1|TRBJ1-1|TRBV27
TGTGCCAGCAGTTTAACCCCACAGGGGCTGTACACTGAAGCTTTCTTT
CASSLTPQGLYTEAFF
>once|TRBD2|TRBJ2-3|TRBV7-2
TGTGCCAGCAGCTTAGTCGGGACTAGCGGGAACACAGATACGCAGTATTTT
CASSLVGTSGNTDTQYF
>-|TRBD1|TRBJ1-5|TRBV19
TGTGCCAGTAATAGGGACAGGGGAGGCGGCCAGCCCCAGCATTTT
CASNRDRGGGQPQHF
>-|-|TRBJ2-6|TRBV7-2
TGTGCCAGCAGCTTAGCGGGCGGGGGCCGGTCTGGGGCCAACGTCCTGACTTTC
CASSLAGGGRSGANVLTF
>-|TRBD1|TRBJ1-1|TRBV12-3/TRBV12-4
TGTGCCAGCAGTTCCCGGGACAGGGCATGGGTAGCTTTCTTT
CASSSRDRAWVAFF
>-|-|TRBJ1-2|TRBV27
TGTGCCAGCAGTTCAGCCGGGACGGTCTTTGGCTACACCTTC
CASSSAGTVFGYTF
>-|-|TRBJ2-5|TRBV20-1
TGCAGTGCTAGAGGATCACGATTCGGGAATTACCAAGAGACCCAGTACTTC
CSARGSRFGNYQETQYF
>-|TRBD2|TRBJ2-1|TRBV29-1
TGCAGCGGAAGTCCGGGACTAGTTACCTACAATGAGCAGTTCTTC
CSGSPGLVTYNEQFF
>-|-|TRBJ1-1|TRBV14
TGTGCCAGCAGCCTCCGTAGGTGGGGGCGCCGGACTGAAGTTTTCTTT
CASSLRRWGRRTEVFF
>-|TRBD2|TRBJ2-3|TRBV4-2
TGTGCCAGCAGCCAAGGCCTAGCGGGAGGAGATACGCAGTATTTT
CASSQGLAGGDTQYF